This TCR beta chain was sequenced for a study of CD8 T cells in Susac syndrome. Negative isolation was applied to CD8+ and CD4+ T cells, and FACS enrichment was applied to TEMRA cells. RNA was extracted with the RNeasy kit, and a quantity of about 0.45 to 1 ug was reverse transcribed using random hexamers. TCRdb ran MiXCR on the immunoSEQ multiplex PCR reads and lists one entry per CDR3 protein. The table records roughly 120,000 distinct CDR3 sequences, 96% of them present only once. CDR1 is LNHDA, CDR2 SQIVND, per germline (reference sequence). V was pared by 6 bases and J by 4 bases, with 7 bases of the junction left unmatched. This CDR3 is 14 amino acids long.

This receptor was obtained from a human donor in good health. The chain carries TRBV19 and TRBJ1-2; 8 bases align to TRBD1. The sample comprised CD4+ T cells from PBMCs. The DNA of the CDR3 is TGTGCCAGTAGCGGACAGGGATACTCCTATGGCTACACCTTC. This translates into CASSGQGYSYGYTF.